Following are 11 T cell receptor beta chains from one sample sequenced in a study of cytomegalovirus exposure and HLA in healthy donors. The PCR contained 60 Vbeta and 13 Jbeta primers. The data were produced by immunoSEQ multiplex PCR, yet TCRdb's version contains in-frame clones alone and is incomplete. This sample has roughly 200,000 clones, with approximately 90% found just once. The sequenced material came from PBMCs. These receptors were obtained from a woman between 18 and 29 years old in good health and CMV-seronegative.

The chain is built from TRBV19 and TRBJ1-2, with TRBD1 identical over 9 bases. Germline assignment: CDR1 LNHDA and CDR2 SQIVND (reference sequence). The CDR3 loop spans 16 amino acids. Trimming cost V 5 bases and J 7 bases; bases outside gene matches: 14. The CDR3 DNA reads TGTGCCAGTAGTGTCAACGAGGGACAGGGTGTAAGTGGCTACACCTTC. Protein product: CASSVNEGQGVSGYTF.

The chain is built from TRBV11-2 and TRBJ2-7, with D uncertain. CDR1 is SGHAT and CDR2 is FQNNGV in the germline V gene. The CDR3 covers 19 residues. V gave up 0 bases and J gave up 4 bases, with 25 bases separating them. CDR3 residues: CASSLEEESINPSRYEQYF. Here the CDR3 DNA reads TGTGCCAGCAGCTTAGAGGAAGAATCGATTAATCCCTCTAGATACGAGCAGTACTTC.

This chain connects TRBV7-6 to TRBJ2-1; 7 nucleotides agree with TRBD2. CDR3 size: 16 residues. Trimming took 1 base from V and 5 from J; bases not matched to a gene: 8. CDR1 and CDR2 from the germline V gene are SGHVS and FNYEAQ. The CDR3 is CASSLVGSGYNNEQFF. The CDR3 nucleotides read TGTGCCAGCAGCTTAGTAGGTAGCGGGTATAACAATGAGCAGTTCTTC.

The chain employs TRBV18 and TRBJ2-5; tentatively, D is TRBD2 (7 bases). The CDR3 extends over 14 amino acids. Germline-derived CDR1 and CDR2 are KGHSH and LQKENI. V lost 5 bases and J 6 bases, leaving 16 bases between the germline ends. CDR3 amino acids: CASSNRGAGKTQYF. CDR3 nucleotides: TGTGCCAGCTCAAACCGGGGGGCCGGAAAGACCCAGTACTTC.

The chain is built from TRBV5-1 and TRBJ1-1; 7 bases match TRBD1. V shed 4 bases and J 6 bases; nucleotides not matched to a gene: 9. CDR1 is SGHRS and CDR2 is YFSETQ in the germline V gene. The length of the CDR3 is 14 residues. CDR3 DNA: TGCGCCAGCAGCGGAAGACAGGGCGGTGCTGAAGCTTTCTTT. Amino acid sequence: CASSGRQGGAEAFF.

This clone was detected only once. The chain joins TRBV27 to TRBJ2-2; D unresolved. V was cut by 3 bases and J by 3 bases, with 8 bases left in between. The CDR3 consists of 14 residues. The V gene's germline CDR1 is MNHEY and CDR2 SMNVEV (reference sequence). The CDR3 sequence: CASSLRKYTGELFF. The CDR3 coding sequence is TGTGCCAGCAGTTTGAGGAAATACACCGGGGAGCTGTTTTTT.

The chain employs TRBV5-5 and TRBJ2-3, with 8 bases that match TRBD1. The J segment lost 8 bases and the V segment lost 0 bases, leaving 5 bases of the junction unmatched. There are 14 residues in the CDR3. Germline CDR1 SGHKS, CDR2 YYEKEE (reference sequence). CDR3 residues: CASSLGTGLRTQYF. The CDR3 nucleotides are TGTGCCAGCAGCTTGGGGACAGGGTTACGTACGCAGTATTTT. The variable domain in full, with the rest retrieved from reference TRBV5-5 and TRBJ2-3, is DAGVTQSPTHLIKTRGQQVTLRCSPISGHKSVSWYQQVLGQGPQFIFQYYEKEERGRGNFPDRFSARQFPNYSSELNVNALLLGDSALYLCASSLGTGLRTQYFGPGTRLTVL.

This chain links TRBV5-1 with TRBJ1-1; TRBD1 agrees at 9 bases. Germline lookup yields CDR1 SGHRS and CDR2 YFSETQ. The trim removed 7 bases at V and 0 bases at J, leaving 7 bases unmatched. CDR3 length: 15 amino acids. In DNA form, the CDR3 reads TGCGCCAGCCATGCGACAGGGGGGATGAACACTGAAGCTTTCTTT. Amino acid sequence: CASHATGGMNTEAFF.

A single count supports this clone. The chain employs TRBV5-6 and TRBJ2-1; D may be TRBD2 (6 bases). Germline CDR1 SGHDT, CDR2 YYEEEE. V lost 5 bases and J lost 3, with 15 bases in between. The CDR3 contains 15 residues. Here the CDR3 reads CASSFRRTIYNEQFF. CDR3 coding DNA: TGTGCCAGCAGTTTCCGGAGGACTATCTACAATGAGCAGTTCTTC.

The chain uses TRBV6-1 and TRBJ1-6, with 7 bases matching TRBD1. Germline CDR1 reads MNHNS; CDR2 reads SASEGT. Unmatched junction bases numbered 12, after V lost 4 bases and J lost 9 bases. CDR3 size: 16 residues. DNA of the CDR3: TGTGCCAGCAGTGGGGGGACAGCTCCCTTTTTTTCACCCCTCCACTTT. This gives the protein CASSGGTAPFFSPLHF.

The V and J genes are TRBV5-6 and TRBJ1-1; D ambiguous. The CDR3 is 14 amino acids. Germline-derived CDR1 and CDR2 are SGHDT and YYEEEE. The germline V and J ends were trimmed by 0 bases and 8 bases, with 14 bases remaining between them. The CDR3 reads CASSLVISGREAFF. CDR3 coding DNA: TGTGCCAGCAGCTTGGTCATTAGCGGACGAGAAGCTTTCTTT.